One and the same sample provided the 31 T cell receptor beta chains below, sequenced in a study of T-cell reconstitution after alpha-beta-depleted transplantation in children. This sample's TCRbeta library carried unique molecular identifier barcodes. Each CDR3 protein gets one entry after TCRdb re-called the PCR reads with MiXCR. The sample includes 400,000 to 500,000 distinct CDR3 sequences, 9.5% to 13% of them seen just once. Sample: PBMCs from the stem cell graft donor, taken from the stem cell graft. The origin of the receptors is a human donor who donated a stem cell graft to a child with acute myeloid leukemia.

This clonotype occurred a few times. V and J are TRBV20-1 and TRBJ2-1; no clear D. CDR1 DFQATT and CDR2 SNEGSKA come from the germline V gene (reference sequence). The CDR3 is 15 amino acids. V lost 6 bases, J lost 0 bases, and 15 bases lay in between. CDR3 in amino acids: CSAPPIQSSYNEQFF. The CDR3 DNA sequence: TGCAGTGCGCCCCCCATCCAGAGCTCCTACAATGAGCAGTTCTTC.

In its sample, this clonotype was seen many times. In DNA form, the CDR3 reads TGCGCCAGCAGCCAAGATGTCAATCCCGGGGAGCTGTTTTTT. It encodes CASSQDVNPGELFF. The chain couples TRBV4-3 to TRBJ2-2; D is ambiguous. The germline V gene encodes CDR1 LGHNA and CDR2 YSLEER. Trimming removed 0 bases at V and 6 bases at J, with 8 bases between. The CDR3 contains 14 residues.

This clonotype appeared a few times. The CDR3 nucleotides are TGTGCCAGCAGCCTCGGGGACCTCGGTGGGGCCAACGTCCTGACTTTC. This codes for CASSLGDLGGANVLTF. The rearrangement links TRBV6-1 to TRBJ2-6; D possibly matches TRBD1 or TRBD2 (5 bases each). Trimming cost V 6 bases and J 3 bases, with 15 bases left between them. The CDR3 runs to 16 residues. Germline CDR1 is MNHNS and CDR2 is SASEGT.

The chain links TRBV20-1 to TRBJ1-6; 7 positions agree with TRBD1. V was pared by 4 bases and J by 0 bases, with 3 bases of the junction left unmatched. CDR1 and CDR2 from the germline V gene are DFQATT and SNEGSKA (reference sequence). CDR3 length: 15 amino acids. This CDR3 is CSANPGGSYNSPLHF. The CDR3, as DNA: TGCAGTGCTAACCCAGGGGGCTCCTATAATTCACCCCTCCACTTT.

This clonotype has a count of ten or more. The chain carries TRBV15 and TRBJ2-5; D remains unclear. Germline assignment: CDR1 LNHNV and CDR2 YYDKDF (reference sequence). The CDR3 consists of 14 residues. Trimming cost V 1 base and J 2 bases, with 8 bases left between them. CDR3 residues: CATSRATAQETQYF. The CDR3 DNA is TGTGCCACCAGCAGAGCTACAGCTCAAGAGACCCAGTACTTC.

This chain uses TRBV25-1 with TRBJ1-3; D gene uncertain. This CDR3 contains 14 residues. Germline V gene data show CDR1 as MGHDK and CDR2 as SYGVNS. With 1 base removed from V and 3 bases from J, the gap between germline ends came to 7 bases. The CDR3 DNA follows: TGTGCCAGCAGTGAATCCGGGTTTGGAAACACCATATATTTT. As protein: CASSESGFGNTIYF.

This clonotype was detected a few times. The rearrangement links TRBV20-1 to TRBJ2-7, with TRBD2 identical over 12 bases. The CDR3 extends over 14 amino acids. In germline, CDR1 is DFQATT, CDR2 SNEGSKA (reference sequence). The V gene end was trimmed by 4 bases and the J gene end by 4 bases; junction bases not matched to a gene: 5. CDR3 DNA: TGCAGTGCTACGACTAGCGGGAGTCTTTACGAGCAGTACTTC. Protein: CSATTSGSLYEQYF.

This clonotype was found a few times. The chain is built from TRBV18 and TRBJ2-2; D is ambiguous. V dropped 6 bases and J dropped 3 bases, with 17 bases sitting between them. The CDR3 has 16 amino acids. Germline V gives CDR1 KGHSH, CDR2 LQKENI. As DNA, the CDR3 is TGTGCCAGCTCGCAAAAAAACACGCGCTACACCGGGGAGCTGTTTTTT. It specifies CASSQKNTRYTGELFF. The full variable domain, its missing parts supplied by reference TRBV18 and TRBJ2-2, is NAGVMQNPRHLVRRRGQEARLRCSPMKGHSHVYWYRQLPEEGLKFMVYLQKENIIDESGMPKERFSAEFPKEGPSILRIQQVVRGDSAAYFCASSQKNTRYTGELFFGEGSRLTVL.

This clonotype was seen a few times. The chain employs TRBV5-1 and TRBJ1-6; D remains unclear. This CDR3 has 14 amino acids. V dropped 3 bases and J dropped 7 bases, with 11 bases sitting between them. CDR1 and CDR2 (germline): SGHRS, YFSETQ. CDR3 sequence: CASSSGEYNSPLHF. CDR3 sequence (DNA): TGCGCCAGCAGCTCGGGAGAGTACAATTCACCCCTCCACTTT.

The chain couples TRBV5-6 to TRBJ2-3; perhaps D is TRBD1 or TRBD2 (5 bases each). Looked up from germline, CDR1 is SGHDT and CDR2 is YYEEEE. V lost 4 bases and J 1 base, leaving 16 bases between the germline ends. CDR3 length equals 16 residues. The CDR3 here is CASSVVRDGGTDTQYF. CDR3 nucleotide sequence: TGTGCCAGCAGCGTCGTCCGGGACGGGGGCACAGATACGCAGTATTTT. Based on the CDR3 plus reference TRBV5-6 and TRBJ2-3, the full variable domain is DAGVTQSPTHLIKTRGQQVTLRCSPKSGHDTVSWYQQALGQGPQFIFQYYEEEERQRGNFPDRFSGHQFPNYSSELNVNALLLGDSALYLCASSVVRDGGTDTQYFGPGTRLTVL.

This clonotype was seen repeatedly, ten times or more. The J gene is TRBJ2-7, the V gene TRBV5-6; D gene uncertain. The germline CDR1 and CDR2 sequences are SGHDT and YYEEEE. Trimming removed 4 bases from V and 4 bases from J, with 18 bases in between. The CDR3 has 15 residues. The CDR3 sequence is CASSGGSTREYEQYV. In nucleotides, the CDR3 is TGTGCCAGCAGCGGCGGCTCCACAAGGGAATACGAGCAGTACGTC.

This clonotype has just a few counts. This CDR3 reads CSATQGNTEAFF. The CDR3 coding sequence is TGCAGTGCTACTCAGGGGAACACTGAAGCTTTCTTT. The chain combines TRBV20-1 with TRBJ1-1; D possibly corresponds to TRBD1 (5 bases). Germline CDR1 DFQATT, CDR2 SNEGSKA (reference sequence). The germline V and J ends were trimmed by 4 bases and 1 base, with 7 bases remaining between them. The CDR3 consists of 12 residues.

The CDR3 loop reads CASSPPGGDQPQHF. The CDR3 nucleotides are TGTGCCAGCAGCCCCCCGGGGGGGGACCAGCCCCAGCATTTT. The gene calls are TRBV7-2 and TRBJ1-5; TRBD1 might be the D (5 bases). The CDR3 sequence is 14 residues long. The germline V and J ends were trimmed by 5 bases and 7 bases, with 15 bases remaining between them. Germline values: CDR1 SGHTA, CDR2 FQGNSA.

Concerning this clonotype: A read error may be the cause here, since a much bigger clone is one base away. This sequence joins TRBV7-9 and TRBJ2-3; D unclear. The CDR3 loop spans 14 amino acids. Germline-derived CDR1 and CDR2 are SEHNR and FQNEAQ (reference sequence). CDR3 coding DNA: TGTGCCACCAGCTGGGCCCTAGGGCCAGATACGCAGTATTTT. It yields the protein CATSWALGPDTQYF.

This clonotype was seen a few times. This rearrangement joins TRBV20-1 to TRBJ2-1, with 14 bases fitting TRBD2. CDR3 length: 17 residues. The V gene's germline CDR1 is DFQATT and CDR2 SNEGSKA (reference sequence). V trimming: 0 bases; J trimming: 8 bases; junction bases outside the gene matches: 9. CDR3 coding DNA: TGCAGTGCTAGAGATAGAGGGACTAGCGGGAGTTTCTATGAGCAGTTCTTC. This sequence encodes CSARDRGTSGSFYEQFF.

The J gene is TRBJ1-1, the V gene TRBV5-5; 10 nucleotides line up with TRBD1. Germline assignment: CDR1 SGHKS and CDR2 YYEKEE (reference sequence). This CDR3 region has 16 residues. After removal of 0 bases from V and 4 bases from J, the junction contained 6 bases not matched to a gene. The CDR3 loop is CASSLGQGAKGTEAFF. The CDR3 DNA reads as TGTGCCAGCAGCTTGGGACAGGGGGCTAAGGGCACTGAAGCTTTCTTT. Looking up the rest from reference TRBV5-5 and TRBJ1-1 gives the full variable domain: DAGVTQSPTHLIKTRGQQVTLRCSPISGHKSVSWYQQVLGQGPQFIFQYYEKEERGRGNFPDRFSARQFPNYSSELNVNALLLGDSALYLCASSLGQGAKGTEAFFGQGTRLTVV.

This clonotype was counted a few times. This chain joins TRBV6-5 and TRBJ2-1, with D unresolved. The CDR3 is 17 residues long. V lost 0 bases, J lost 0 bases, and 12 bases lay in between. Germline V gives CDR1 MNHEY, CDR2 SVGAGI. This CDR3 reads CASSYSPYGSSYNEQFF. DNA of the CDR3: TGTGCCAGCAGTTACTCCCCCTATGGAAGCTCCTACAATGAGCAGTTCTTC.

This clonotype occurred a few times. The rearrangement links TRBV5-1 to TRBJ2-6; D not resolved. This CDR3 contains 16 residues. CDR1 and CDR2 from the germline V gene are SGHRS and YFSETQ. V was cut by 9 bases and J by 2 bases, with 18 bases left in between. CDR3 nucleotide sequence: TGCGCCACCGGGCGTAAGGTATCAGCTGGGGCCAACGTCCTGACTTTC. This codes for CATGRKVSAGANVLTF.

The V gene is TRBV20-1, the J gene TRBJ2-4; D possibly uses TRBD1 or TRBD2 (5 bases each). There are 14 residues in the CDR3. Germline assignment: CDR1 DFQATT and CDR2 SNEGSKA (reference sequence). The germline V and J ends were trimmed by 0 bases and 9 bases, with 15 bases remaining between them. This CDR3 is CSARDGRGRGIQYF. Here the CDR3 DNA reads TGCAGTGCTAGAGATGGTAGGGGCCGGGGCATTCAGTACTTC.

The J gene is TRBJ2-3, the V gene TRBV6-1; D may correspond to TRBD1 or TRBD2 (5 bases each). V shed 6 bases and J shed 6 bases, with 13 bases lying between them. The CDR3 totals 13 residues. Germline lookup yields CDR1 MNHNS and CDR2 SASEGT. As DNA, the CDR3 is TGTGCCAGCAGGAGTGTCGGGGCGGATACGCAGTATTTT. Protein sequence: CASRSVGADTQYF.

This clonotype has more than one count but fewer than ten. The chain is built from TRBV7-9 and TRBJ2-1; a weak D match, TRBD2 (6 bases). The CDR3 covers 16 residues. V was trimmed by 0 bases and J by 2 bases, leaving 11 bases between them. Per germline, CDR1 SEHNR and CDR2 FQNEAQ (reference sequence). CDR3 DNA sequence: TGTGCCAGCAGCTTAGCGGGGGGAGACCCCTACAATGAGCAGTTCTTC. Its translation: CASSLAGGDPYNEQFF.

The V gene is TRBV12-3 or TRBV12-4, the J gene TRBJ1-2; D gene unclear. The CDR3 totals 14 residues. V was shortened by 2 bases and J by 2 bases, with 9 bases between the two germline ends. The CDR3 DNA reads TGTGCCAGCAGTTTAAAGCCCCTAAACTATGGCTACACCTTC. Protein: CASSLKPLNYGYTF.

This clonotype came up a few times. The chain couples TRBV7-9 to TRBJ1-1, with unresolved D. Germline assignment: CDR1 SEHNR and CDR2 FQNEAQ (reference sequence). This CDR3 region has 13 residues. Trimming took off 5 bases at V and 11 bases at J, with 18 bases between the two ends. The CDR3 reads CASSRETPFGAFF. CDR3 sequence (DNA): TGTGCCAGCAGCCGAGAGACGCCCTTTGGGGCTTTCTTT.

The chain joins TRBV19 to TRBJ2-3; D may be TRBD1 (6 bases). Germline CDR1 reads LNHDA; CDR2 reads SQIVND (reference sequence). The CDR3 has 14 amino acids. Trimming left V 7 bases short and J 4 bases short, with 15 bases between. This chain's CDR3 is CASTSQGLADTQYF. CDR3 nucleotide sequence: TGTGCCAGTACCTCACAGGGATTGGCAGATACGCAGTATTTT.

This clonotype turned up a few times. The rearrangement joins TRBV6-2 or TRBV6-3 to TRBJ2-3, with TRBD1 matching 9 bases. This CDR3 is built from 16 residues. Germline V gene lookup returns CDR1 MNHEY and CDR2 SVGEGT. J gave up 2 bases and V 0 bases, and 3 bases lay outside the gene matches. For the CDR3, the DNA is TGTGCCAGCAGTTACTCGGGACAGGGATACACAGATACGCAGTATTTT. Amino acid sequence: CASSYSGQGYTDTQYF.

This clonotype was detected ten times or more. The V and J genes are TRBV29-1 and TRBJ1-2, with D hard to call. The germline V gene has CDR1 SQVTM and CDR2 ANQGSEA. This CDR3 has 13 amino acids. V lost 3 bases, J lost 2 bases, and 10 bases lay in between. CDR3 protein: CSVDTEMNYGYTF. The CDR3, as DNA: TGCAGCGTTGATACAGAAATGAACTATGGCTACACCTTC.

This rearrangement joins TRBV29-1 to TRBJ2-7; 7 bases fit TRBD2. Trimming took 4 bases from V and 6 from J; bases not matched to a gene: 9. Germline CDR1 is SQVTM and CDR2 is ANQGSEA. The CDR3 runs 13 residues. CDR3 region: CSVVFGSGGEQYF. CDR3 sequence (DNA): TGCAGCGTTGTTTTTGGGTCGGGAGGCGAGCAGTACTTC.

The rearrangement links TRBV12-3 or TRBV12-4 to TRBJ2-3; D remains unclear. The V gene lost 2 bases and the J gene lost 1 base, with 10 bases spanning the gap. CDR3 length: 15 residues. The CDR3 spells CASSLIIGGTDTQYF. The CDR3 DNA reads TGTGCCAGCAGTTTAATCATTGGGGGCACAGATACGCAGTATTTT.

The rearrangement links TRBV20-1 to TRBJ1-2; tentatively, D is TRBD1 (5 bases). V was cut by 5 bases and J by 6 bases, with 13 bases left in between. The germline gives CDR1 DFQATT, CDR2 SNEGSKA (reference sequence). The CDR3 has 12 residues. The CDR3 here is CSAWGSYNGYTF. The CDR3, as DNA: TGCAGTGCTTGGGGGAGCTATAATGGCTACACCTTC.

This clonotype was observed a few times. The gene calls are TRBV29-1 and TRBJ2-6, with no clear D. The V and J ends lost 7 bases and 0 bases respectively, with 13 bases between them. This CDR3 comprises 15 residues. Germline V gene lookup returns CDR1 SQVTM and CDR2 ANQGSEA. Here the CDR3 reads CSGLTPRSGANVLTF. Written as DNA, the CDR3 is TGCAGCGGGCTGACACCCCGCTCTGGGGCCAACGTCCTGACTTTC.

This clonotype was seen only a few times. V and J are TRBV5-4 and TRBJ2-3; D unresolved. The CDR3 contains 15 residues. The V and J ends lost 0 bases and 6 bases respectively, with 14 bases between them. From germline, CDR1 is SGHNT and CDR2 YYREEE (reference sequence). The CDR3 is CASSLVSLGMDTQYF. DNA for the CDR3: TGTGCCAGCAGCTTGGTTTCCCTGGGGATGGATACGCAGTATTTT.